A single sample gave rise to the 3 T cell receptor beta chains below, sequenced in a study of T cell responses to AZD1222 COVID-19 vaccine. Produced via immunoSEQ multiplex PCR; TCRdb's table is partial and in-frame only. The repertoire consists of 100,000 or so clones, with about 90% occurring once and the leading ten covering 15% to 20%. Source: peripheral blood, taken on day 0 of AZD1222 vaccination. Receptors were obtained from an adult in good health.

This chain connects TRBV28 to TRBJ1-4, with D tentatively TRBD1 (5 bases). V lost 10 bases and J 1 base, leaving 22 bases between the germline ends. The CDR3 has 17 amino acids. Germline V gives CDR1 MDHEN, CDR2 SYDVKM. CDR3 sequence reads: CATLTSSGAVTNEKLFF. As DNA, the CDR3 is TGTGCCACCCTTACCTCGTCCGGGGCTGTAACTAATGAAAAACTGTTTTTT.

The J gene is TRBJ1-1, the V gene TRBV29-1, with 9 bases lining up with TRBD1. J was trimmed by 3 bases and V by 6 bases; bases with no gene match: 14. This CDR3 contains 16 residues. The germline V gene encodes CDR1 SQVTM and CDR2 ANQGSEA. CDR3 region: CSVKGGGQGEDTEAFF. CDR3 nucleotides: TGCAGCGTAAAGGGCGGGGGACAGGGTGAGGACACTGAAGCTTTCTTT.

The gene calls are TRBV27 and TRBJ2-7, with 15 bases lining up with TRBD2. Germline trimming cut 5 bases from V and 5 bases from J; bases unmatched to any gene: 4. The CDR3 consists of 15 residues. Germline assignment: CDR1 MNHEY and CDR2 SMNVEV (reference sequence). CDR3 residues: CASSPGTSGRNEQYF. The DNA for the CDR3 is TGTGCCAGCAGTCCAGGGACTAGCGGGAGGAACGAGCAGTACTTC.